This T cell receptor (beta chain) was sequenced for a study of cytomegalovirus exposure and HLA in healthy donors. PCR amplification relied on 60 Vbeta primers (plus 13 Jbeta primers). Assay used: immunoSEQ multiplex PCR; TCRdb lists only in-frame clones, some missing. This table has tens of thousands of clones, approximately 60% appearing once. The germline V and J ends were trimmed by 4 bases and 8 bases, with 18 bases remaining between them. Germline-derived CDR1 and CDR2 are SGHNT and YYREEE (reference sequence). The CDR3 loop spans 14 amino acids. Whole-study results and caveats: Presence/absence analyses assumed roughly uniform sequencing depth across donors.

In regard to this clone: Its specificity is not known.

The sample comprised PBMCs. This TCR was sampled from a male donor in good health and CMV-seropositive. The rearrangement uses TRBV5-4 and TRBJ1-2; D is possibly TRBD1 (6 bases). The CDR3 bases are TGTGCCAGCAGCCCCGGACAGATTGGCGAAGGCTACACCTTC. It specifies CASSPGQIGEGYTF.